A selection of T cell receptor beta chains follows, all from one sample in a study of blood T cells in healthy people across ages. Via MiXCR, TCRdb re-called the 5' RACE reads, giving one row per CDR3 protein. In the table there are 800,000 to 900,000 distinct CDR3 sequences, roughly 60% of which are singletons. The specimen sequenced was blood. The origin of the receptors is a man aged 25 to 45 in good health. Both conserved end residues are part of each CDR3. Fields, in order: V gene, J gene, CDR3 protein.

>TRBV4-3|TRBJ2-1
CASRGLAPYNEQFF
>TRBV7-2|TRBJ2-5
CASSAVRTSFETQYF
>TRBV28|TRBJ2-7
CASSGPFLSYEQYF
>TRBV15|TRBJ1-1
CATSRDAVGTEDFF
>TRBV14|TRBJ2-4
CASSQDRYIQYF
>TRBV29-1|TRBJ2-7
CSVESGPSYEQYF
>TRBV7-9|TRBJ1-4
CASSSIEGLFF
>TRBV4-3|TRBJ2-4
CASSQDRTGGFNIQYF
>TRBV4-1|TRBJ2-3
CASSRGALTDTQYF
>TRBV4-2|-
CASSHPGAVSYEQYF
>TRBV12-3/TRBV12-4|TRBJ1-6
CASSFGQVNSPLHF
>TRBV28|-
CASKDQGHEQYF
>TRBV18|-
CASSPGDVGTQYF
>TRBV28|TRBJ1-2
CAIKRPGGGTYGYTF
>TRBV5-1|TRBJ1-5
CASSSTVNQPQHF
>TRBV29-1|TRBJ1-2
CSVSGLSRDSSNYGYTF
>TRBV6-6|TRBJ1-6
CATGTESYNSPLHF
>TRBV20-1|TRBJ2-5
CSARDLSRDQETQYF
>TRBV5-1|-
CASSRGQGLGEQYF
>TRBV20-1|TRBJ1-2
CSARRTGTINYGYTF
>TRBV28|TRBJ1-1
CASSLLGLGTEAFF
>TRBV7-8|TRBJ2-3
CASSSFRRPGWSDTQYF
>TRBV3-1|TRBJ2-5
CASSQDTYNNEQYF
>TRBV28|TRBJ2-7
CASSSIRDTASDEQYF
>TRBV7-2|TRBJ2-6
CASSVTGGANVLTF
>TRBV12-3/TRBV12-4|-
CASSFSDRYEQYF
>TRBV29-1|TRBJ2-1
CSVDPRGASSYNEQFF
>TRBV25-1|TRBJ2-3
CASLGTSYADTQYF
>TRBV29-1|TRBJ2-1
CSVEEDLNEQFF
>TRBV7-9|TRBJ1-5
CASSLSFGRGGGLSNQPQHF
>TRBV6-2/TRBV6-3|TRBJ2-1
CASSPYEKDNEQFF
>TRBV27|-
CASSPRQTISYEQYF
>TRBV11-1|TRBJ1-2
CASSLSTADYGYTF
>TRBV6-5|-
CASSNGDSSYNEQYF
>TRBV12-3/TRBV12-4|TRBJ2-1
CASSLSIEWAGNEQFF
>TRBV20-1|TRBJ1-5
CSARSIQGENQPQHF
>TRBV6-2/TRBV6-3|TRBJ2-1
CASSYVTSGGIYNEQFF
>TRBV7-3|TRBJ2-3
CASSRDRGGDTQYF
>TRBV29-1|TRBJ2-5
CSVEGVGGRETQYF